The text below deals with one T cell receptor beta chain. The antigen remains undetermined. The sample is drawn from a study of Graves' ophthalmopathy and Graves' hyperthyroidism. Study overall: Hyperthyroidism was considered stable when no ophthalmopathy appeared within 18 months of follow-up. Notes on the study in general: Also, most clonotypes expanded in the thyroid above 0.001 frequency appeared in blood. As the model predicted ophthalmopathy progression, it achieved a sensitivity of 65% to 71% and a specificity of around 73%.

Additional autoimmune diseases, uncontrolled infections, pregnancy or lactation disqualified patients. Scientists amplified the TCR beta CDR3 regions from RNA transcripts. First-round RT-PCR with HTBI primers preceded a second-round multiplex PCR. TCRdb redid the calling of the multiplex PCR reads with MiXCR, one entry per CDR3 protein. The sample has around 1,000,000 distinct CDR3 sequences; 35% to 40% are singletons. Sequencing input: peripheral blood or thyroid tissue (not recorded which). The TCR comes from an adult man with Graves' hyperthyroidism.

The CDR3 nucleotides are TGCAGTGCTAGGATAGGGGACTTTGGTTCACCCCTCCACTTT. It codes for CSARIGDFGSPLHF. The chain couples TRBV20-1 to TRBJ1-6; D is perhaps TRBD1 (5 bases). V was cut by 3 bases and J by 9 bases, with 15 bases left in between. The CDR3 has 14 amino acids. Germline assignment: CDR1 DFQATT and CDR2 SNEGSKA (reference sequence).